These 27 T cell receptor beta chains were sequenced from one sample in a study of memory CD4+ T cells and cytomegalovirus serostatus. Here immunoSEQ multiplex PCR was the method, and the copy in TCRdb shows in-frame clones only, minus some. Of around 60,000 clones listed, approximately 85% were seen once; the top ten hold nearly 0.9%. The sort gate was single viable CD3+CD4+CD8-CD45RO+ cells for memory CD4+ T cells. What was sequenced was memory CD4+ T cells from blood. The receptors stem from an adult in good health and CMV-seronegative.

This clone came up once. The chain has TRBV5-1 and TRBJ1-1, with 11 bases lining up with TRBD1. Germline assignment: CDR1 SGHRS and CDR2 YFSETQ. The CDR3 is 17 residues long. With 4 bases clipped from V and 1 base from J, the junction kept 9 bases outside the gene matches. Here the CDR3 reads CASSRGTGGHSNTEAFF. The CDR3 DNA is TGCGCCAGCAGCCGCGGGACAGGGGGACACTCGAACACTGAAGCTTTCTTT. Full variable domain (outside the CDR3, taken from reference TRBV5-1 and TRBJ1-1): KAGVTQTPRYLIKTRGQQVTLSCSPISGHRSVSWYQQTPGQGLQFLFEYFSETQRNKGNFPGRFSGRQFSNSRSEMNVSTLELGDSALYLCASSRGTGGHSNTEAFFGQGTRLTVV.

This clone occurred a few times. V usage is TRBV10-2 and J usage is TRBJ2-5; 12 nucleotides agree with TRBD2. Unmatched junction bases numbered 7, after V lost 7 bases and J lost 4 bases. The CDR3 is 15 residues long. Germline loops: CDR1 WSHSY, CDR2 SAAADI. This CDR3 is CASMGGLAGTETQYF. In DNA form, the CDR3 reads TGCGCCAGCATGGGTGGACTAGCGGGAACAGAGACCCAGTACTTC.

The chain is built from TRBV6-5 and TRBJ1-2; 8 bases are shared with TRBD1. Germline CDR1 reads MNHEY; CDR2 reads SVGAGI. V lost 7 bases, J lost 5 bases, and 9 bases stayed unmatched. The CDR3 consists of 14 residues. CDR3 DNA sequence: TGTGCCAGCACCGCGGACAGGGAATATTATGGCTACACCTTC. Translating it yields CASTADREYYGYTF.

The chain uses TRBV7-6 and TRBJ2-7; D call uncertain. The CDR3 contains 15 residues. CDR1 and CDR2 from the germline V gene are SGHVS and FNYEAQ. The V end was cut by 4 bases, the J end by 2 bases, with 15 bases between. The CDR3 DNA follows: TGTGCCAGCAGCTCCCGGGCGAGAGGAACCTACGAGCAGTACTTC. It encodes CASSSRARGTYEQYF. The full variable domain, with the rest looked up from reference TRBV7-6 and TRBJ2-7, is GAGVSQSPRYKVTKRGQDVALRCDPISGHVSLYWYRQALGQGPEFLTYFNYEAQQDKSGLPNDRFSAERPEGSISTLTIQRTEQRDSAMYRCASSSRARGTYEQYFGPGTRLTVT.

This chain uses TRBV6-5 with TRBJ2-3, with D possibly matching TRBD2 (6 bases). This CDR3 spans 11 amino acids. Trimming took 6 bases from V and 6 from J, leaving 7 bases between them. Germline CDR1 reads MNHEY; CDR2 reads SVGAGI. CDR3 coding DNA: TGTGCCAGCAGCCGGGGGGATACGCAGTATTTT. Translating gives CASSRGDTQYF.

V usage is TRBV6-5 and J usage is TRBJ1-5; TRBD1 aligns across 10 bases. Trimming at V came to 6 bases and at J to 4 bases, leaving 6 bases not matched to a gene. Germline V lookup: CDR1 MNHEY, CDR2 SVGAGI. The CDR3 has 15 amino acids. DNA of the CDR3: TGTGCCAGCAGGCCCGGGACAGGGGTAAATCAGCCCCAGCATTTT. Its protein product is CASRPGTGVNQPQHF.

The chain carries TRBV5-4 and TRBJ1-2; 11 bases align to TRBD1. CDR3 length: 14 amino acids. Trimming removed 3 bases from V and 4 bases from J; junction bases left unmatched: 2. Per germline, CDR1 SGHNT and CDR2 YYREEE (reference sequence). Here the CDR3 DNA reads TGTGCCAGCAGCTCGGACAGGGGGCCCTATGGCTACACCTTC. Residues: CASSSDRGPYGYTF. The variable domain in full, completed from reference TRBV5-4 and TRBJ1-2, reads ETGVTQSPTHLIKTRGQQVTLRCSSQSGHNTVSWYQQALGQGPQFIFQYYREEENGRGNFPPRFSGLQFPNYSSELNVNALELDDSALYLCASSSDRGPYGYTFGSGTRLTVV.

The rearrangement uses TRBV5-1 and TRBJ1-5, with 9 bases lining up with TRBD1. The CDR3 is 17 residues long. CDR1 and CDR2 (germline): SGHRS, YFSETQ. J was trimmed by 1 base and V by 3 bases; bases with no gene match: 8. CDR3 in amino acids: CASSSADRGKSNQPQHF. The CDR3, as DNA: TGCGCCAGCAGCTCCGCGGACAGGGGTAAAAGCAATCAGCCCCAGCATTTT.

This chain joins TRBV5-1 and TRBJ1-3; D is ambiguous. Trimming cost V 0 bases and J 0 bases, with 13 bases left between them. The CDR3 is 17 amino acids. Germline V gene lookup returns CDR1 SGHRS and CDR2 YFSETQ. CDR3 sequence (DNA): TGCGCCAGCAGCTTGGAATGGGTTGGCAGCTCTGGAAACACCATATATTTT. This encodes CASSLEWVGSSGNTIYF.

The chain employs TRBV28 and TRBJ2-7; 11 bases match TRBD2. Germline V gene sequence: CDR1 MDHEN, CDR2 SYDVKM. The CDR3 is 15 residues long. The trim removed 6 bases at V and 4 bases at J, leaving 8 bases unmatched. The CDR3 DNA is TGTGCCAGCAGGAAAACTAGCGGGGGAATTTACGAGCAGTACTTC. It codes for CASRKTSGGIYEQYF.

V and J are TRBV7-8 and TRBJ2-1; 9 nucleotides agree with TRBD2. Unmatched junction bases numbered 4, after V lost 5 bases and J lost 2 bases. The CDR3 consists of 15 residues. From germline, CDR1 is SGHVS and CDR2 FQNEAQ. The CDR3 nucleotides read TGTGCCAGCAGCCCAACTAGCGGGCCCTACAATGAGCAGTTCTTC. Protein: CASSPTSGPYNEQFF.

The chain recombines TRBV27 with TRBJ2-7; D possibly corresponds to TRBD1 (6 bases). Trimming took 5 bases from V and 5 from J, leaving 13 bases between them. Germline lookup yields CDR1 MNHEY and CDR2 SMNVEV (reference sequence). The CDR3 totals 13 residues. CDR3 loop: CASSRSRGHEQYF. The CDR3 DNA is TGTGCCAGCAGTAGGTCCAGGGGACACGAGCAGTACTTC.

The rearrangement uses TRBV21-1 and TRBJ2-3; the DNA was not used to check the table's D call, TRBD2. TRBV21-1 is a documented pseudogene. The CDR3 is 16 residues long. The CDR3 bases are TGTGCCAGCAGCAAGACCAGGGAGGGTAGCACAGATACGCAGTATTTT. Its translation: CASSKTREGSTDTQYF.

The V and J genes are TRBV7-3 and TRBJ2-1; D is unresolved. From germline, CDR1 is SGHTA and CDR2 FQGTGA. The V end lost 2 bases, the J end lost 7 bases, and 6 bases lay between the germline ends. The CDR3 is made up of 12 amino acids. For the CDR3, the DNA is TGTGCCAGCAGCTTAGGGTTTAATGAGCAGTTCTTC. It specifies CASSLGFNEQFF.

This clone was recorded only once. The rearrangement joins TRBV7-2 to TRBJ1-1; TRBD1 might be the D (5 bases). This CDR3 region has 13 residues. V was pared by 1 base and J by 5 bases, with 8 bases between. Per the germline V gene, CDR1 is SGHTA and CDR2 is FQGNSA. The CDR3 nucleotides read TGTGCCAGCAGCTTAGAACAGGTGACTGAAGCTTTCTTT. This sequence encodes CASSLEQVTEAFF.

The chain is built from TRBV19 and TRBJ2-3, with 7 bases matching TRBD1. The germline gives CDR1 LNHDA, CDR2 SQIVND (reference sequence). The CDR3 extends over 14 amino acids. V gave up 5 bases and J gave up 0 bases; unmatched junction bases: 2. CDR3 sequence reads: CASSVTGSTDTQYF. The DNA for the CDR3 is TGTGCCAGTAGTGTGACAGGGAGCACAGATACGCAGTATTTT.

This chain links TRBV6-6 with TRBJ1-5; D is undetermined. The germline V and J ends were trimmed by 6 bases and 6 bases, with 15 bases remaining between them. Germline loops: CDR1 MNHNY, CDR2 SVGAGI (reference sequence). This CDR3 is built from 14 residues. The CDR3: CASSPGRGIQPQHF. CDR3 nucleotides: TGTGCCAGCAGCCCTGGTCGAGGGATTCAGCCCCAGCATTTT.

The table lists this clone with a count of one. The genes are TRBV25-1 and TRBJ1-2, with 9 nucleotides matching TRBD1. J lost 4 bases, V lost 6 bases, and 3 bases had no gene match. The CDR3 runs to 13 residues. Germline CDR1 reads MGHDK; CDR2 reads SYGVNS. The DNA for the CDR3 is TGTGCCAGCAGGGACAGGGGAGGCTATGGCTACACCTTC. This sequence encodes CASRDRGGYGYTF.

The V gene is TRBV19, the J gene TRBJ2-1; D possibly corresponds to TRBD2 (6 bases). Trimming pared 3 bases from V and 3 bases from J, leaving 15 bases between. The CDR3 runs 16 residues. Germline loops: CDR1 LNHDA, CDR2 SQIVND (reference sequence). CDR3 in amino acids: CASSIVRLGRYNEQFF. CDR3 DNA: TGTGCCAGTAGTATCGTGCGACTAGGACGCTACAATGAGCAGTTCTTC. The full variable domain, its missing parts supplied by reference TRBV19 and TRBJ2-1, is DGGITQSPKYLFRKEGQNVTLSCEQNLNHDAMYWYRQDPGQGLRLIYYSQIVNDFQKGDIAEGYSVSREKKESFPLTVTSAQKNPTAFYLCASSIVRLGRYNEQFFGPGTRLTVL.

This rearrangement joins TRBV11-2 to TRBJ1-1; a weak D match, TRBD1 (5 bases). V gave up 5 bases and J gave up 4 bases, with 14 bases separating them. Germline lookup yields CDR1 SGHAT and CDR2 FQNNGV. CDR3 length: 14 amino acids. This chain's CDR3 is CASSPRGAGTEAFF. CDR3 nucleotide sequence: TGTGCCAGCAGCCCCCGAGGGGCAGGCACTGAAGCTTTCTTT. The variable domain in full, completed from reference TRBV11-2 and TRBJ1-1, reads EAGVAQSPRYKIIEKRQSVAFWCNPISGHATLYWYQQILGQGPKLLIQFQNNGVVDDSQLPKDRFSAERLKGVDSTLKIQPAKLEDSAVYLCASSPRGAGTEAFFGQGTRLTVV.

The CDR3 nucleotides are TGTGCCAGCAGGGGAAGGGCGGCCGGCTCCGGGGAGCTGTTTTTT. It is translated as CASRGRAAGSGELFF. The chain joins TRBV28 to TRBJ2-2, with D hard to call. CDR1 and CDR2 from the germline V gene are MDHEN and SYDVKM. The CDR3 contains 15 residues. The V end was cut by 6 bases, the J end by 6 bases, with 17 bases between.

The genes are TRBV7-8 and TRBJ2-2; 8 nucleotides align to TRBD2. Losses at the gene ends were 5 bases for V and 4 bases for J; bases not matched to a gene: 9. The CDR3 is 16 amino acids. The germline gives CDR1 SGHVS, CDR2 FQNEAQ. Here the CDR3 reads CASSTRDGGGTGELFF. CDR3 nucleotide sequence: TGTGCCAGCAGCACCCGTGACGGGGGGGGCACCGGGGAGCTGTTTTTT. Complete variable domain (other parts from reference TRBV7-8 and TRBJ2-2): GAGVSQSPRYKVAKRGQDVALRCDPISGHVSLFWYQQALGQGPEFLTYFQNEAQLDKSGLPSDRFFAERPEGSVSTLKIQRTQQEDSAVYLCASSTRDGGGTGELFFGEGSRLTVL.

The J gene is TRBJ1-2, the V gene TRBV2; D ambiguous. Germline values: CDR1 SNHLY, CDR2 FYNNEI. The length of the CDR3 is 11 residues. V lost 4 bases to trimming and J lost 3 bases, with 3 bases between them. The CDR3 loop reads CASSGHYGYTF. CDR3 sequence (DNA): TGTGCCAGCAGTGGTCACTATGGCTACACCTTC. The whole variable domain, filled in from reference TRBV2 and TRBJ1-2, reads EPEVTQTPSHQVTQMGQEVILRCVPISNHLYFYWYRQILGQKVEFLVSFYNNEISEKSEIFDDQFSVERPDGSNFTLKIRSTKLEDSAMYFCASSGHYGYTFGSGTRLTVV.

J is TRBJ2-3 and V is TRBV10-1, with 10 bases matching TRBD2. The germline CDR1 and CDR2 sequences are WNHNN and SYGVQD (reference sequence). The CDR3 totals 16 residues. J gave up 2 bases and V 0 bases, and 2 bases lay outside the gene matches. The CDR3 sequence is CASSESTSGHTDTQYF. The DNA of the CDR3 is TGCGCCAGCAGTGAGTCGACTAGCGGGCACACAGATACGCAGTATTTT.

The chain carries TRBV6-6 and TRBJ2-1; TRBD1 might be the D (5 bases). There are 16 residues in the CDR3. V dropped 8 bases and J dropped 4 bases, with 21 bases sitting between them. Germline CDR1 reads MNHNY; CDR2 reads SVGAGI (reference sequence). The CDR3 nucleotides are TGTGCCAGCCCCCAGCAGTCGGCAGGGTGGTACAATGAGCAGTTCTTC. Its translation: CASPQQSAGWYNEQFF.

This sequence joins TRBV11-2 and TRBJ1-1; TRBD1 matches 12 bases. The CDR3 extends over 16 amino acids. Germline V gene data show CDR1 as SGHAT and CDR2 as FQNNGV. Unmatched junction bases numbered 4, after V lost 5 bases and J lost 0 bases. Here the CDR3 reads CASSLRDRGLNTEAFF. In DNA form, the CDR3 reads TGTGCCAGCAGCCTCCGGGACAGGGGGCTGAACACTGAAGCTTTCTTT.

This clone appeared a few times. DNA for the CDR3: TGTGCCAGTAGTCTTGGACAGGGGGCCTACGAGCAGTACTTC. Protein: CASSLGQGAYEQYF. The chain couples TRBV19 to TRBJ2-7; TRBD1 matches 10 bases. The V and J ends lost 5 bases and 2 bases, in that order; junction bases with no gene match: 3. This CDR3 comprises 14 residues. Germline CDR1 reads LNHDA; CDR2 reads SQIVND (reference sequence).